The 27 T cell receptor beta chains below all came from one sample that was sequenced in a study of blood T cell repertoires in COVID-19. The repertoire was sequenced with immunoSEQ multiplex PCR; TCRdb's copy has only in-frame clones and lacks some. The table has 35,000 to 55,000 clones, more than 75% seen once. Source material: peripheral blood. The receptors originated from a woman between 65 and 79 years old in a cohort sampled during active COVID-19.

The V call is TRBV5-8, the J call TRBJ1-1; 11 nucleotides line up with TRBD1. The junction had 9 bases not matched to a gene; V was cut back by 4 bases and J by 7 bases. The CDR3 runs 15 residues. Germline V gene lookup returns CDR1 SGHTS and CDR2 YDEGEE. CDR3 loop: CASSKTDRGQSEAFF. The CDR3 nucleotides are TGTGCCAGCAGCAAAACGGACAGGGGGCAAAGTGAAGCTTTCTTT.

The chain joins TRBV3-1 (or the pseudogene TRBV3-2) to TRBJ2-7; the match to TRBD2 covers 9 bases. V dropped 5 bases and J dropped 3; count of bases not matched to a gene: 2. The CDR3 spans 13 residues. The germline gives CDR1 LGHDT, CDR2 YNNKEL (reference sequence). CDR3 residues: CASSLAGDYEQYF. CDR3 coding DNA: TGTGCCAGCAGCTTAGCGGGAGACTACGAGCAGTACTTC.

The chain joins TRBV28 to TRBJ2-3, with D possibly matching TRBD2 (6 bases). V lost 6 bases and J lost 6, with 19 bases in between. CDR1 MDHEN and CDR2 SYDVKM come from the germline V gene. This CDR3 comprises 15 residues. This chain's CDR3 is CASRRAGPPSDTQYF. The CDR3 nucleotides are TGTGCCAGCAGACGAGCGGGTCCGCCGAGTGATACGCAGTATTTT.

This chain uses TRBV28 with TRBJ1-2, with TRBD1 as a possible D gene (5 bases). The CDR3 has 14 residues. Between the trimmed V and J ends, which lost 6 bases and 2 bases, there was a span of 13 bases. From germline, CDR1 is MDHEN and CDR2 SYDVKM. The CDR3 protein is CASSPGTYNYGYTF. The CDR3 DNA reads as TGTGCCAGCAGCCCCGGGACTTACAACTATGGCTACACCTTC.

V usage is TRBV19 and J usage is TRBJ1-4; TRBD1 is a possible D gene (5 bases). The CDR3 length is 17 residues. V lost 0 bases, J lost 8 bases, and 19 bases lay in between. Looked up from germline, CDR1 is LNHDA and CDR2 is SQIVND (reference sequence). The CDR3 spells CASSIDPPGGLLEKLFF. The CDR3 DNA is TGTGCCAGTAGTATAGATCCCCCCGGGGGTTTGCTGGAAAAACTGTTTTTT.

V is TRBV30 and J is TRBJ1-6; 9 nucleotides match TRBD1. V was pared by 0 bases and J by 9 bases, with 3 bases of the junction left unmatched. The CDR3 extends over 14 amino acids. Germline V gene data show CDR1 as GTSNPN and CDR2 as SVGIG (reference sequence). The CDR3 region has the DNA TGTGCCTGGAGTGTCGGGACAGGGTTTTCACCCCTCCACTTT. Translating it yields CAWSVGTGFSPLHF.

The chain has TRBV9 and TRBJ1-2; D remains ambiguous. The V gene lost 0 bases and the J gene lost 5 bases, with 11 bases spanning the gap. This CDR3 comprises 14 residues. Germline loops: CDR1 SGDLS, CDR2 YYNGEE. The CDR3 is CASSVGETPYGYTF. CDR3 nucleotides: TGTGCCAGCAGCGTAGGGGAGACCCCTTATGGCTACACCTTC.

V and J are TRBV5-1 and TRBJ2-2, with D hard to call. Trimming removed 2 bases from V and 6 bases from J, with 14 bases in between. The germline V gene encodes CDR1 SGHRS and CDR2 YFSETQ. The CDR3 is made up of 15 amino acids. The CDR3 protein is CASSLSLSRPGELFF. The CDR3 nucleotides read TGCGCCAGCAGCTTATCACTCTCCCGTCCCGGGGAGCTGTTTTTT.

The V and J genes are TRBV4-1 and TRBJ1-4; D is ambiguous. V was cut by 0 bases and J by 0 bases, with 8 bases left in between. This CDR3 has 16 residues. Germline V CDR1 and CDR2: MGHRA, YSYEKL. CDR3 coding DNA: TGCGCCAGCAGCCAAGAATATGGCTCAACTAATGAAAAACTGTTTTTT. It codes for CASSQEYGSTNEKLFF.

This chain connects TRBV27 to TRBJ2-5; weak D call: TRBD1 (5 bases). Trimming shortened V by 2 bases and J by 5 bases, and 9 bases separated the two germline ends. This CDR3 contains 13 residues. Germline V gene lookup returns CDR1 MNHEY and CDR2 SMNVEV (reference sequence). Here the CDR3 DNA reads TGTGCCAGCAGTTTAAAGGGGTGGGAGACCCAGTACTTC. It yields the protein CASSLKGWETQYF.

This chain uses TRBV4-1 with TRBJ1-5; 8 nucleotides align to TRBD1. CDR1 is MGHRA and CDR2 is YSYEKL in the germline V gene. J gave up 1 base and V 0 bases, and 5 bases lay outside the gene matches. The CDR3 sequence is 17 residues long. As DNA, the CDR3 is TGCGCCAGCAGCCAAGAAGGACAGGGACCCAGCAATCAGCCCCAGCATTTT. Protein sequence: CASSQEGQGPSNQPQHF.

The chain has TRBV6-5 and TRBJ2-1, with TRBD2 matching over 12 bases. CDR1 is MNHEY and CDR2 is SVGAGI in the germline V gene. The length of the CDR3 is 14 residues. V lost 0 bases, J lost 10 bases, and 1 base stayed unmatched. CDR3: CASSYSGLAGEQFF. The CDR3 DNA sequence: TGTGCCAGCAGTTACTCCGGACTAGCGGGAGAGCAGTTCTTC.

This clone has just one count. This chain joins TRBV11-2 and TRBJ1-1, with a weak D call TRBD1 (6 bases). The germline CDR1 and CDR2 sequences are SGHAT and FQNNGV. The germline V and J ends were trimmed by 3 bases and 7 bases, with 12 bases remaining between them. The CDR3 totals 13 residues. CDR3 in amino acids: CASSLAGAFEAFF. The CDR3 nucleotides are TGTGCCAGCAGCTTGGCAGGGGCTTTTGAAGCTTTCTTT.

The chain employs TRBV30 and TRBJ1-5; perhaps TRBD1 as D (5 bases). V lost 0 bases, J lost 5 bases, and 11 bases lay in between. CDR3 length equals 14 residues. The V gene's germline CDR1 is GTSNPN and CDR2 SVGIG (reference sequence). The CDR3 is CAWSVGGGDQPQHF. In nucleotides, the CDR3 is TGTGCCTGGAGTGTAGGTGGAGGGGATCAGCCCCAGCATTTT.

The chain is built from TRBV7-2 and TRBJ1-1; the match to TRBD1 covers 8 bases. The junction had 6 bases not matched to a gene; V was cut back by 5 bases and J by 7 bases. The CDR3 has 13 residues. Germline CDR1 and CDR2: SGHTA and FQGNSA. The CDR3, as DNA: TGTGCCAGCAGCCTCCCAGGGGGCGTTGAAGCTTTCTTT. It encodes CASSLPGGVEAFF.

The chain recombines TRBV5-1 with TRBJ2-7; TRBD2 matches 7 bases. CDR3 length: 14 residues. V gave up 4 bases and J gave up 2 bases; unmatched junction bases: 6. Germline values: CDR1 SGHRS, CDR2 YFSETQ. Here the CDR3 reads CASSTSGITYEQYF. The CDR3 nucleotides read TGCGCCAGCAGCACCAGCGGGATTACCTACGAGCAGTACTTC.

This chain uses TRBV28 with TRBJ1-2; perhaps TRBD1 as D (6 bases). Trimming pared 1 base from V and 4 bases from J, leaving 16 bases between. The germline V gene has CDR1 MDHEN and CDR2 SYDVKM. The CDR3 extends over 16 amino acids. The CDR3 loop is CASSLSLRSRGYGYTF. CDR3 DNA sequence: TGTGCCAGCAGTTTATCTCTACGTTCCAGGGGCTATGGCTACACCTTC.

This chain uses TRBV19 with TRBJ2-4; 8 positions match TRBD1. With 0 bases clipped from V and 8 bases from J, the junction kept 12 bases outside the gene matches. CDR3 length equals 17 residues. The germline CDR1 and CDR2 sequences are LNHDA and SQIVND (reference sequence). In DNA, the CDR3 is TGTGCCAGTAGTATAGATGGTACAGGGGGACCGAGGTACATTCAGTACTTC. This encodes CASSIDGTGGPRYIQYF.

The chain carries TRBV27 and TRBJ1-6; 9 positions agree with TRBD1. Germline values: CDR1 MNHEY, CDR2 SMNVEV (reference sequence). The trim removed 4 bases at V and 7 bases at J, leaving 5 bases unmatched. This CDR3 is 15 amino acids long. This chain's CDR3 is CASSSDRGANSPLHF. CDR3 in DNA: TGTGCCAGCAGTTCGGACAGGGGTGCCAATTCACCCCTCCACTTT.

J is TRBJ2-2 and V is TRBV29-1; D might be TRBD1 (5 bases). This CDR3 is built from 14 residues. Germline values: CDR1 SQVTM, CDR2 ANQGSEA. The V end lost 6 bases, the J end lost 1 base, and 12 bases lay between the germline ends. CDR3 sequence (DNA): TGCAGCGTAAGGGGCCCCTTGAACACCGGGGAGCTGTTTTTT. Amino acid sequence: CSVRGPLNTGELFF.

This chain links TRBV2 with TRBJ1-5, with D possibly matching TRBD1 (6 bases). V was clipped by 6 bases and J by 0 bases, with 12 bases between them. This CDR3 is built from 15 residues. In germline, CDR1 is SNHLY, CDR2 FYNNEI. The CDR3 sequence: CASSLEGGSNQPQHF. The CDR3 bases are TGTGCCAGCAGCCTAGAAGGGGGTAGCAATCAGCCCCAGCATTTT.

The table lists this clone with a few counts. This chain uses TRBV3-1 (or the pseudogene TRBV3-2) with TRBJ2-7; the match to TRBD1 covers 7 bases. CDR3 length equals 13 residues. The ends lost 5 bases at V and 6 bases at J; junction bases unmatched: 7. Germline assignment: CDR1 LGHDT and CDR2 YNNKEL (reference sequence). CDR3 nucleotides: TGTGCCAGCAGCTATACAGGGGACGGCGAGCAGTACTTC. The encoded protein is CASSYTGDGEQYF.

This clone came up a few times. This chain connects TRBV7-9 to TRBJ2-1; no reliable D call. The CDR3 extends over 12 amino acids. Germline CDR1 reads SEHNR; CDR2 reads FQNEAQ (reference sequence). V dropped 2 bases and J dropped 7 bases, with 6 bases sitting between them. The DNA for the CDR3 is TGTGCCAGCAGCTTAAGCGAGAATGAGCAGTTCTTC. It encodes CASSLSENEQFF.

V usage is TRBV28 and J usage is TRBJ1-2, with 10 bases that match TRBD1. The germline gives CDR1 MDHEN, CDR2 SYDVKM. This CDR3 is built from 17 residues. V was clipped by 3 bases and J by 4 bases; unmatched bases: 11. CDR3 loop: CASSFPSGTGALYGYTF. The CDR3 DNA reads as TGTGCCAGCAGTTTCCCCTCGGGGACAGGGGCGCTCTATGGCTACACCTTC.

CDR3 in amino acids: CASRSGGTDTDTQYF. The CDR3 DNA reads TGTGCCAGCAGATCGGGCGGGACCGACACAGATACGCAGTATTTT. This chain connects TRBV28 to TRBJ2-3, with D perhaps matching TRBD2 (6 bases). The V and J ends lost 6 bases and 2 bases respectively, with 15 bases between them. CDR3 size: 15 residues. In germline, CDR1 is MDHEN, CDR2 SYDVKM.

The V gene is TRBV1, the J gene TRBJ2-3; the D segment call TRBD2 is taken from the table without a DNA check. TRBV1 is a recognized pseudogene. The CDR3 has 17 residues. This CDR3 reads CTSSHHSGRGGTDTQYF. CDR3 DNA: TGCACCAGCAGCCACCATAGCGGGAGAGGGGGCACAGATACGCAGTATTTT.

The CDR3 bases are TGTGCCAGCTCACCTTCGCGGACTGAAGCTTTCTTT. This translates into CASSPSRTEAFF. This chain joins TRBV18 and TRBJ1-1; D call uncertain. V lost 3 bases to trimming and J lost 5 bases, with 7 bases between them. The germline V gene encodes CDR1 KGHSH and CDR2 LQKENI. The CDR3 consists of 12 residues.